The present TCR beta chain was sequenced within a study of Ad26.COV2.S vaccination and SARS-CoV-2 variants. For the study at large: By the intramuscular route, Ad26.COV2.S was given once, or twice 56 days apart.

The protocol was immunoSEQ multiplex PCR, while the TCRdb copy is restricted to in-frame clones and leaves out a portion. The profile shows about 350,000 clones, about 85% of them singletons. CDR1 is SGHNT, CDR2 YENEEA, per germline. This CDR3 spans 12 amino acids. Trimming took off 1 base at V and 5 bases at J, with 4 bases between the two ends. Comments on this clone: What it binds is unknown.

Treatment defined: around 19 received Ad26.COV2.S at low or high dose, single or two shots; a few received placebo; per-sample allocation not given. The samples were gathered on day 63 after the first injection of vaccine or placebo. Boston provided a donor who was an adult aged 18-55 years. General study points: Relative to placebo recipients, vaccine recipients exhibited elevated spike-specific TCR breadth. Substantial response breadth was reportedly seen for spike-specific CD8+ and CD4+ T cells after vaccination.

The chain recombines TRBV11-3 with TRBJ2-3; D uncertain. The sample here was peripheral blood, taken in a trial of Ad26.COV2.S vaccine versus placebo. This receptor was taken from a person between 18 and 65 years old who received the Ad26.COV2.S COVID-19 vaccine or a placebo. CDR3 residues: CASSLGKDTQYF. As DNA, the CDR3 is TGTGCCAGCAGCTTAGGAAAAGATACGCAGTATTTT.